Reported below is one TCR beta chain. The antigen remains unidentified. The sample belongs to a study of cytomegalovirus exposure and HLA in healthy donors. Study observations and caveats: Most TCRs appeared rarely, but some public TCRs recurred in many donors. Among TCR beta chains, those listed as cytomegalovirus-associated numbered more than 150.

Each donor was nominally healthy when sampled (though unrecorded immune exposures were likely). CDR3 length: 14 residues. V lost 4 bases to trimming and J lost 3 bases; unmatched junction nucleotides: 5. The germline gives CDR1 KGHSH, CDR2 LQKENI. With 60 Vbeta and 13 Jbeta primers, the PCR was carried out. This table comes from immunoSEQ multiplex PCR, and its TCRdb copy is limited to in-frame clones, with some not included. This sample has 130,000 to 150,000 clones, with approximately 77% found just once. The clonotype comes from a woman aged 45-65 years in good health and CMV-seronegative. The sample consisted of PBMCs. The chain joins TRBV18 to TRBJ1-1, with 7 nucleotides matching TRBD1. DNA for the CDR3: TGTGCCAGCTCACGACAGGGAAGGGACACTGAAGCTTTCTTT. Its translation is CASSRQGRDTEAFF.